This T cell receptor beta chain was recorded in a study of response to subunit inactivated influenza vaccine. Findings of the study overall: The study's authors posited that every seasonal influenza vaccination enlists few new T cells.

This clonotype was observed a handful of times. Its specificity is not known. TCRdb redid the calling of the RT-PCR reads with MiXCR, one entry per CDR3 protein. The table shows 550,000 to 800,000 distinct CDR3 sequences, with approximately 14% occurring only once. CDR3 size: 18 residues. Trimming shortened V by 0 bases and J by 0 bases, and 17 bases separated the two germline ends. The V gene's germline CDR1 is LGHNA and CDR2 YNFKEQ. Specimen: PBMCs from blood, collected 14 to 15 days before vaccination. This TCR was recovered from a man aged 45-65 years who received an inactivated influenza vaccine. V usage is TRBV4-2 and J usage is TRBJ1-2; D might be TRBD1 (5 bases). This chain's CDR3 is CASSQDAGALAANYGYTF. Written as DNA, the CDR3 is TGTGCCAGCAGCCAAGATGCCGGGGCACTAGCGGCTAACTATGGCTACACCTTC.